These 12 T cell receptor beta chains originate from one sample sequenced in a study of control samples from healthy donors and cancer patients. Assay used: immunoSEQ multiplex PCR; TCRdb lists only in-frame clones, some missing. The top ten clones hold roughly an eighth of a sample with tens of thousands of clones, 88% of them seen once. The sample consisted of blood. The receptor source for this set is a woman in her seventies in good health.

The chain joins TRBV11-2 to TRBJ2-1, with D perhaps matching TRBD1 (6 bases). V was clipped by 1 base and J by 15 bases, with 16 bases between them. This CDR3 has 13 residues. Germline CDR1 and CDR2: SGHAT and FQNNGV. The CDR3: CASSLVLGQTVFF. In nucleotides, the CDR3 is TGTGCCAGCAGCTTAGTTCTCGGACAGACAGTGTTCTTC.

This chain joins TRBV7-2 and TRBJ2-2; perhaps TRBD1 as D (5 bases). The CDR3 is made up of 14 amino acids. V was shortened by 2 bases and J by 7 bases, with 11 bases between the two germline ends. CDR1 and CDR2 (germline): SGHTA, FQGNSA. This CDR3 is CASSLTAQGGELFF. The CDR3 DNA reads TGTGCCAGCAGCTTAACGGCTCAGGGCGGGGAGCTGTTTTTT. Using reference TRBV7-2 and TRBJ2-2 for the parts outside the CDR3, the full variable domain is GAGVSQSPSNKVTEKGKDVELRCDPISGHTALYWYRQSLGQGLEFLIYFQGNSAPDKSGLPSDRFSAERTGGSVSTLTIQRTQQEDSAVYLCASSLTAQGGELFFGEGSRLTVL.

The chain has TRBV19 and TRBJ2-3; D is perhaps TRBD1 (6 bases). The CDR3 runs to 14 residues. The V end was cut by 5 bases, the J end by 2 bases, with 11 bases between. CDR1 is LNHDA, CDR2 SQIVND, per germline (reference sequence). For the CDR3, the DNA is TGTGCCAGTAGTTCGGACAGATCCACAGATACGCAGTATTTT. Residues: CASSSDRSTDTQYF. Supplemented by reference TRBV19 and TRBJ2-3, the full variable domain reads DGGITQSPKYLFRKEGQNVTLSCEQNLNHDAMYWYRQDPGQGLRLIYYSQIVNDFQKGDIAEGYSVSREKKESFPLTVTSAQKNPTAFYLCASSSDRSTDTQYFGPGTRLTVL.

The gene calls are TRBV10-3 and TRBJ2-2; 8 bases are a match to TRBD2. V dropped 0 bases and J dropped 7; count of bases not matched to a gene: 10. Germline lookup yields CDR1 ENHRY and CDR2 SYGVKD. The CDR3 has 17 amino acids. The CDR3 is CAISESVTGGPVGELFF. The CDR3 region has the DNA TGTGCCATCAGTGAGTCGGTGACGGGAGGGCCGGTCGGGGAGCTGTTTTTT.

This chain links TRBV2 with TRBJ1-5, with 7 bases lining up with TRBD1. This CDR3 is 14 amino acids long. Germline CDR1 and CDR2: SNHLY and FYNNEI. V shed 5 bases and J 2 bases; nucleotides not matched to a gene: 3. The CDR3 loop reads CASSWQGGNQPQHF. CDR3 DNA: TGTGCCAGCAGTTGGCAGGGGGGCAATCAGCCCCAGCATTTT.

The V call is TRBV14, the J call TRBJ1-2, with D unclear. This CDR3 has 16 amino acids. The V gene lost 0 bases and the J gene lost 3 bases, with 14 bases spanning the gap. Germline loops: CDR1 SGHDN, CDR2 FVKESK. The CDR3 DNA reads as TGTGCCAGCAGCCAAGATACATCCCCCGCCTACTATGGCTACACCTTC. Its protein product is CASSQDTSPAYYGYTF.

The CDR3, as DNA: TGTGCCAGCAGGAATCCGAACACTGAAGCTTTCTTT. It translates to CASRNPNTEAFF. This rearrangement joins TRBV6-5 to TRBJ1-1; no firm D call. The V end lost 6 bases, the J end lost 1 base, and 6 bases lay between the germline ends. Germline V CDR1 and CDR2: MNHEY, SVGAGI. The CDR3 loop spans 12 amino acids.

The CDR3 spells CASSEARARAGELFF. The CDR3 region has the DNA TGTGCCAGCAGTGAAGCGCGAGCCCGAGCCGGGGAGCTGTTTTTT. The chain combines TRBV6-1 with TRBJ2-2, with D hard to call. The CDR3 runs to 15 residues. V was pared by 0 bases and J by 6 bases, with 11 bases between. Germline V gene lookup returns CDR1 MNHNS and CDR2 SASEGT.

The genes are TRBV6-2 or TRBV6-3 and TRBJ2-1, with 14 bases that match TRBD2. The CDR3 loop spans 15 amino acids. CDR1 is MNHEY and CDR2 is SVGEGT in the germline V gene. The J segment lost 15 bases and the V segment lost 4 bases, leaving 11 bases of the junction unmatched. CDR3 in DNA: TGTGCCAGCAGTTTGGGACTAGCGGGAGCAAACAGGAGGTTCTTC. Translated: CASSLGLAGANRRFF.

The rearrangement links TRBV30 to TRBJ1-5; D remains unclear. V was cut by 4 bases and J by 8 bases, with 3 bases left in between. Germline assignment: CDR1 GTSNPN and CDR2 SVGIG (reference sequence). The CDR3 has 9 residues. The CDR3 here is CAWNEPQHF. In DNA, the CDR3 is TGTGCCTGGAATGAGCCCCAGCATTTT.

This clone was observed once. This rearrangement joins TRBV6-5 to TRBJ1-2; D not certain. Germline values: CDR1 MNHEY, CDR2 SVGAGI. V lost 7 bases and J lost 4, with 19 bases in between. The CDR3 spans 15 residues. CDR3 protein: CASKGGGHFGYGYTF. The CDR3 DNA reads as TGTGCCAGCAAAGGAGGAGGTCACTTCGGCTATGGCTACACCTTC.

The rearrangement links TRBV7-2 to TRBJ2-3; D is unresolved. The CDR3 spans 18 residues. Trimming pared 2 bases from V and 0 bases from J, leaving 18 bases between. Germline CDR1 SGHTA, CDR2 FQGNSA. The CDR3 coding sequence is TGTGCCAGCAGCTTAAAAGAACTACGGTTGACTAGCACAGATACGCAGTATTTT. Translating it yields CASSLKELRLTSTDTQYF.